This T cell receptor (beta chain) was obtained from a study of shared clonotypes between healthy human individuals. Germline assignment: CDR1 MNHEY and CDR2 SVGAGI. Deletions cut 4 bases from V and 7 bases from J, with 7 bases between. The CDR3 sequence is 12 residues long. It was CD45RO-negative cells, positively selected for CCR7, that made up naive CD8 cells, with terminally differentiated effector memory CD45RA+ cells excluded. This clone was detected only a few times. Its target is unknown. Overall study findings and caveats: It was observed that approximately 5% of naive CD4 clonotypes were shared across several donors.

Profiling relied on immunoSEQ multiplex PCR, and the TCRdb table lists in-frame clones only, not all of them. The sample carries hundreds of thousands of clones, 80% to 95% recorded once. The V gene is TRBV6-5, the J gene TRBJ2-2; unclear D gene. The material sequenced was naive CD8+ T cells sorted from blood. The clonotype originates from a man aged 25-40 years in good health. The CDR3 DNA reads TGTGCCAGCAGTTTTCAGAGCGGGGAGCTGTTTTTT. Translated: CASSFQSGELFF.